The entry that follows covers one TCR beta chain sequence. Repertoires were generated with immunoSEQ multiplex PCR, while TCRdb's copy carries only in-frame clones and drops some. The sample includes approximately 150,000 clones, roughly 82% of them seen just once. These data come from a study of blood T cell repertoires in COVID-19. Study overall: The United States, Italy and Spain supplied acute and convalescent COVID-19 samples. PBMCs, B-cell-depleted T cells, or T cells were the source of the cDNA or gDNA that made up the material.

The CDR3 totals 18 residues. V was clipped by 0 bases and J by 4 bases, with 22 bases between them. Germline CDR1 SGDLS, CDR2 YYNGEE. The sequenced material came from peripheral blood. This receptor was obtained from a man between 60 and 75 years old with active or convalescent COVID-19. The chain employs TRBV9 and TRBJ1-1; TRBD1 might be the D (6 bases). This chain's CDR3 is CASSVASQGRMVGTEAFF. The CDR3 DNA is TGTGCCAGCAGCGTAGCTTCTCAGGGGCGCATGGTAGGCACTGAAGCTTTCTTT.